This TCR beta chain comes out of a study of T-cell memory formation after mild COVID-19. TCRdb recomputed calls from the 5' RACE reads with MiXCR, one row per CDR3 protein. The sample yields a few hundred thousand distinct CDR3 sequences, roughly a tenth seen once. This clonotype was recorded a few times. Germline CDR1 is SGHAT and CDR2 is FQNNGV. The CDR3 is made up of 13 amino acids. The V segment lost 6 bases and the J segment 3 bases; nucleotides outside the gene matches: 2. The chain uses TRBV11-2 and TRBJ1-1, with 9 positions matching TRBD1. The material sequenced was PBMCs or a T cell subset sorted from them (not recorded which). The sequence derives from a man younger than 35 who had mild COVID-19 (a few samples of this study predate the infection). Cell type and time point are not known. CDR3 loop: CASSWTGDTEAFF. The CDR3 nucleotides are TGTGCCAGCAGTTGGACAGGGGACACTGAAGCTTTCTTT.